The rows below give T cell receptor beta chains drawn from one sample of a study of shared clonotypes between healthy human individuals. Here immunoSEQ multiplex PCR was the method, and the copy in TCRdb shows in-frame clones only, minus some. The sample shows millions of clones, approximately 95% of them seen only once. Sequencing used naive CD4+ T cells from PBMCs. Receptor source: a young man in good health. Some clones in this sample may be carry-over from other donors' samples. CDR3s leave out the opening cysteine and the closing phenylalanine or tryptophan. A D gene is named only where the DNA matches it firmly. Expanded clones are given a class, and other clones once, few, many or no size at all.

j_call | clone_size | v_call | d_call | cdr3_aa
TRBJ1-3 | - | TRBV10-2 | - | ATYEVYSGNTIY
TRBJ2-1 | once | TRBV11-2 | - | ASSLSTTGEQF
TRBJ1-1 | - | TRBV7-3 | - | ASSPLAGIGTEAF
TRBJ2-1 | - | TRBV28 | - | ASSFAGTHNEQF
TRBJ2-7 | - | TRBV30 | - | AWNPKRATEQY
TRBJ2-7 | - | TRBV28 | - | ASTPSAGPAYEQY
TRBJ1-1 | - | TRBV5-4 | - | ASSLGQSLFSTEAF
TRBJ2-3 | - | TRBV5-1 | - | ASSLVTGTDTQY
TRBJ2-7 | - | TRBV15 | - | ATSPGPIALFQQY
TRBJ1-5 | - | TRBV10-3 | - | AIGWDPNQPQH
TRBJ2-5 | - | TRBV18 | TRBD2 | ASSLAGTRQETQY
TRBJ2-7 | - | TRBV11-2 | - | ASSLDPGYEQY
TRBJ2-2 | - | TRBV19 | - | ASRFGAGELF
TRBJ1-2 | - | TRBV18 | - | ASSPRDTYYGYT
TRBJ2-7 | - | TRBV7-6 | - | ASTRGAPDGKQRQY
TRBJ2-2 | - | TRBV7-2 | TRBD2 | ASSFGLAGGGELF
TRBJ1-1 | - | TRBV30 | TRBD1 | AWSVVGGHTEAF
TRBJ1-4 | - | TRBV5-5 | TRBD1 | ASSSHPWTGGDEKLF
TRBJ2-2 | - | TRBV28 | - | ASRVAGELF
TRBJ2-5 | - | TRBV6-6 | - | ASSYGVLEPQY
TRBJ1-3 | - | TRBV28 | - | ASILGGTGNTIY
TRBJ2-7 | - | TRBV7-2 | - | ASSSTLASSEQY
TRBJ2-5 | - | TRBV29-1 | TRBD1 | SVAPTGGFQETQY
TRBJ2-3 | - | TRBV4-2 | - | ASSQVPGLNTQY
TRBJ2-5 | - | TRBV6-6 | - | ASSRGRGIQETQY
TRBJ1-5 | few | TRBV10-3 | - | AISGDTRNQPQH
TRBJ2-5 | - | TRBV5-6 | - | ASSWGQEQY
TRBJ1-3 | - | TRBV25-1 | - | ASSEESGRDTIY
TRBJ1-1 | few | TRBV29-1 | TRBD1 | SVVTGVGTEAF
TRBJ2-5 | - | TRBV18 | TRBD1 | ASSRGQEQETQY
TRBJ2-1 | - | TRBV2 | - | ASSEGETKHNEQF
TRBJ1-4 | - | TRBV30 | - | AWSVNRWTANEKLF
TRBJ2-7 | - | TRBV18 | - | ASSPPALSGYEQY
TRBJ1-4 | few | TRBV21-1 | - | ASSKGRNEKLF
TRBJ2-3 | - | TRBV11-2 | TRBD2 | ASSPIAGGTDTQY
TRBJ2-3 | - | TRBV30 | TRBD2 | ALGLAGSTDTQY
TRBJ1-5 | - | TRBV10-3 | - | AARGEGNQPQH
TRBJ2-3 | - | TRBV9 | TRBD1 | ASSPRQGMTDTQY
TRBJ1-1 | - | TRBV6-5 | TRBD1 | ASSPRDRGVEAF
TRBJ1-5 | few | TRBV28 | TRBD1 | ASSRGQGGQPQH
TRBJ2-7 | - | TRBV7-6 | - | ASSLGREIDSYEQY
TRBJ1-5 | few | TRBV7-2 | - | ASSLYRQPQH
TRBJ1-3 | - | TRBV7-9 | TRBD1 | ASRVNRGPSSGNTIY
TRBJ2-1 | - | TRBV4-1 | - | ASSLLESYNEQF
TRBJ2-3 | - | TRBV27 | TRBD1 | ASSPLGTGTDTQY
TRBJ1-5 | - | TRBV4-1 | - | ASSQESNQPQH
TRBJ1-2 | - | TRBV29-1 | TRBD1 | SGTQGYGYT
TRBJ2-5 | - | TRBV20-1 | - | SAASGRAQY
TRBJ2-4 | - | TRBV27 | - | ASNPSSHPLFENIQY
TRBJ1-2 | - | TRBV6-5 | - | ASSYSYGEGGYT
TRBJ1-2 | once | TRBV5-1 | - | ASRPPSAGDYGYT
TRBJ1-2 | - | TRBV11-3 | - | ASSLSPLYGYT
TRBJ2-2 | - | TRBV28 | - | ASSPTLHGELF
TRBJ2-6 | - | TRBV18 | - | ASSPVNRTSGANVLT
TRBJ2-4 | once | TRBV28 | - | ASSLSGHPGNIQY
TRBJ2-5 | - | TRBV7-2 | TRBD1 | ASSHGGQGARETQY